This record covers a single T cell receptor (beta chain). Its antigen is unidentified. The conserved final phenylalanine or tryptophan is absent from the CDR3, which likely points to a read error. Per germline, CDR1 SEHNR and CDR2 FQNEAQ (reference sequence). Trimming removed 5 bases from V and 12 bases from J; junction bases left unmatched: 14. The CDR3 totals 15 residues. TCRdb itself ran the multiplex PCR reads through MiXCR, one entry per CDR3 protein. The sample carries some 110,000 distinct CDR3 sequences, 30% recorded once. This sample was taken from a study of breast tumors, draining lymph nodes, adjacent tissues. Study-wide results and caveats: Compared with lymph nodes, tumors were less diverse; compared with nontumor tissue, more.

Axillary draining lymph nodes of breast cancer patients supplied the node samples. The sequence derives from a female donor with breast cancer. Some clones in this sample may be carry-over from other donors' samples. This chain connects TRBV7-9 to TRBJ2-1; 9 bases match TRBD1. The sequencing input was axillary lymph node tissue. The CDR3 DNA is TGTGCCAGCAGCCCCGAGACAGGGGGACTCCGACCGCAGTTCCTC. This translates into CASSPETGGLRPQFL.